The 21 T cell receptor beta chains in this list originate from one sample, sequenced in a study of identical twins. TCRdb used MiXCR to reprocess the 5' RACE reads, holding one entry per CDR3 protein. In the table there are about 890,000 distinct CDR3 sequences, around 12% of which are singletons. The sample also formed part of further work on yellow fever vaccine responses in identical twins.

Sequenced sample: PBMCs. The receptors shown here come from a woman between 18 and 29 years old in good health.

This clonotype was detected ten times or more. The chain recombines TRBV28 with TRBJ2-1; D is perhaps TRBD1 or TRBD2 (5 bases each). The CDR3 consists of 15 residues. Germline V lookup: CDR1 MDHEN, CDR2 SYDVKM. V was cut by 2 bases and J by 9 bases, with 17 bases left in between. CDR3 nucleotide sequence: TGTGCCAGCAGTTTAGCTGGGGACCCCGGAGGTGAGCAGTTCTTC. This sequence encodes CASSLAGDPGGEQFF.

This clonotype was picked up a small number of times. CDR3 DNA sequence: TGTGCCAGCGGGGGGACAGCTGTTCTTCAAGAGACCCAGTACTTC. Residues: CASGGTAVLQETQYF. This chain links TRBV2 with TRBJ2-5, with D tentatively TRBD1 (7 bases). V lost 8 bases and J lost 2, with 18 bases in between. CDR3 length: 15 residues. CDR1 is SNHLY and CDR2 is FYNNEI in the germline V gene.

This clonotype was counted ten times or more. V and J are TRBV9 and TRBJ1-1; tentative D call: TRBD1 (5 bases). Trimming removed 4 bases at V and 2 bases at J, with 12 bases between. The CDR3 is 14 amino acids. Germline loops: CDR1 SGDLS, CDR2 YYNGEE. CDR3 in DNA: TGTGCCAGCAGCCCACAGACAGCCAACACTGAAGCTTTCTTT. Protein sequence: CASSPQTANTEAFF.

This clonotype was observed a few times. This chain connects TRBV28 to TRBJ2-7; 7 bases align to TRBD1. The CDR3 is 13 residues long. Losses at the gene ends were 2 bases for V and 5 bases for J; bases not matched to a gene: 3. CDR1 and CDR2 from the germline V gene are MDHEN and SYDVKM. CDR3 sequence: CASSLRQGDEQYF. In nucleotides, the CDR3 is TGTGCCAGCAGTTTACGACAGGGTGACGAGCAGTACTTC.

In nucleotides, the CDR3 is TGTGCCAGCAGTCCCAGCGACATGTCCTACAATGAGCAGTTCTTC. Its protein is CASSPSDMSYNEQFF. The gene calls are TRBV27 and TRBJ2-1; D remains ambiguous. The CDR3 covers 15 residues. Germline values: CDR1 MNHEY, CDR2 SMNVEV (reference sequence). The V and J ends lost 5 bases and 1 base respectively, with 12 bases between them.

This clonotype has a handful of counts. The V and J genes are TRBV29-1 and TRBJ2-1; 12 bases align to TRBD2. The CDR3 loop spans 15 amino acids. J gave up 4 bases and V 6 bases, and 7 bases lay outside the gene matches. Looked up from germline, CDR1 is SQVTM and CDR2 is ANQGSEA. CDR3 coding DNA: TGCAGCGTGAATCGACTAGCGGGAGTATACAATGAGCAGTTCTTC. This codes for CSVNRLAGVYNEQFF.

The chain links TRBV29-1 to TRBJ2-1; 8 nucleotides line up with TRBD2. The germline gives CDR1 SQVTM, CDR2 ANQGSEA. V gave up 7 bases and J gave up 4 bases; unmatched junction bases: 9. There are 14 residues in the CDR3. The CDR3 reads CSGRSSGGYNEQFF. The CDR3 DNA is TGCAGCGGAAGGTCAAGCGGGGGTTACAATGAGCAGTTCTTC.

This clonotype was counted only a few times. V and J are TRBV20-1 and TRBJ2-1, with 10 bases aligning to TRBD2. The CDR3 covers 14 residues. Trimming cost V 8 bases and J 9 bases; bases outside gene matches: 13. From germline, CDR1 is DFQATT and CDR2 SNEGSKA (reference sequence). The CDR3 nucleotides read TGCAGTTTAGGGAGCGGGGGGGCCTGGGGTGAGCAGTTCTTC. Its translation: CSLGSGGAWGEQFF.

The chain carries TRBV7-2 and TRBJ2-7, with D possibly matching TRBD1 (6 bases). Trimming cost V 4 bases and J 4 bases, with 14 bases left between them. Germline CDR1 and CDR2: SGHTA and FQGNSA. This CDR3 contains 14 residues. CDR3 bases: TGTGCCAGCAGCTCCTCGGCGGACAGATACGAGCAGTACTTC. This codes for CASSSSADRYEQYF.

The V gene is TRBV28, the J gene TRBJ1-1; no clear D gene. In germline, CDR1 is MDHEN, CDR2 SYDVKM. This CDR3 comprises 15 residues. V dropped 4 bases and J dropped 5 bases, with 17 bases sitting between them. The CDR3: CASSSPEGGKTEAFF. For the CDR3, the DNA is TGTGCCAGCAGTTCACCGGAGGGTGGGAAAACTGAAGCTTTCTTT.

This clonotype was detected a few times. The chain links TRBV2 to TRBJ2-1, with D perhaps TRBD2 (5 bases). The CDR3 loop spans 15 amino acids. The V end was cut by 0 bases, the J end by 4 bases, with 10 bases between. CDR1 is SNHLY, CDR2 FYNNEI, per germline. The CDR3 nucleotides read TGTGCCAGCAGTGAAGCGGGAGATCGATACAATGAGCAGTTCTTC. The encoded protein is CASSEAGDRYNEQFF.

The CDR3 DNA sequence: TGTGCCAGTAGTATCAGGGGTTGGGATCAGCCCCAGCATTTT. Translating it yields CASSIRGWDQPQHF. The chain carries TRBV19 and TRBJ1-5; tentatively, D is TRBD1 (6 bases). Trimming cost V 3 bases and J 5 bases, with 11 bases left between them. The CDR3 is 14 residues long. Germline loops: CDR1 LNHDA, CDR2 SQIVND (reference sequence).

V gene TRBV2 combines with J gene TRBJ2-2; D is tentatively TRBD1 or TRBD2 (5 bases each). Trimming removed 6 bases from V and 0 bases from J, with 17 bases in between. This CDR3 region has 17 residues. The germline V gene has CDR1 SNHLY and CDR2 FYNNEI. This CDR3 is CASREGPREANTGELFF. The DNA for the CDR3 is TGTGCCAGCAGAGAGGGACCGAGGGAAGCGAACACCGGGGAGCTGTTTTTT.

CDR3 nucleotides: TGTGCCAGCAGTTTTGTGGGGCACGGCTCCTACGAGCAGTACTTC. This sequence encodes CASSFVGHGSYEQYF. The V call is TRBV12-3 or TRBV12-4, the J call TRBJ2-7, with D perhaps matching TRBD1 (5 bases). Trimming stripped 3 bases from V and 0 bases from J, with 12 bases between. The CDR3 spans 15 residues.

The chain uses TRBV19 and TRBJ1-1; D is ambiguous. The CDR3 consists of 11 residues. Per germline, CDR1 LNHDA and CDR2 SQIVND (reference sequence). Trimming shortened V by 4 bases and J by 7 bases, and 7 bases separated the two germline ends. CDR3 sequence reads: CASSNGVEAFF. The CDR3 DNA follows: TGTGCCAGTAGTAACGGGGTTGAAGCTTTCTTT. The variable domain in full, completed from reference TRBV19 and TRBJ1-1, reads DGGITQSPKYLFRKEGQNVTLSCEQNLNHDAMYWYRQDPGQGLRLIYYSQIVNDFQKGDIAEGYSVSREKKESFPLTVTSAQKNPTAFYLCASSNGVEAFFGQGTRLTVV.

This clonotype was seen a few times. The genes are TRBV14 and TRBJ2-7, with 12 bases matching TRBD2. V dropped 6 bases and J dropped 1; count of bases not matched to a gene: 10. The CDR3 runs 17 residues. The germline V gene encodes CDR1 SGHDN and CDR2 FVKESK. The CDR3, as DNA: TGTGCCAGCAGTCCCGGACTAGCGGGACTGAGGTCCTACGAGCAGTACTTC. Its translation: CASSPGLAGLRSYEQYF.

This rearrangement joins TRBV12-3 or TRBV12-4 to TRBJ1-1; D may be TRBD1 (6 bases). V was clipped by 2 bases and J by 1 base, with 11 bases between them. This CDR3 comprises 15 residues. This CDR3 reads CASSLSSGQNTEAFF. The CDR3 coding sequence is TGTGCCAGCAGTTTATCGTCGGGACAGAACACTGAAGCTTTCTTT.

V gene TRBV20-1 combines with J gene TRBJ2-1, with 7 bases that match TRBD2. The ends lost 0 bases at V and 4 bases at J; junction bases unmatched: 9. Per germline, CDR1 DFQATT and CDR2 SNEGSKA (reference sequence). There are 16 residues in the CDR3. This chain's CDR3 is CSARDRRGTLYNEQFF. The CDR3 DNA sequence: TGCAGTGCTAGAGATCGGCGGGGGACCCTATACAATGAGCAGTTCTTC.

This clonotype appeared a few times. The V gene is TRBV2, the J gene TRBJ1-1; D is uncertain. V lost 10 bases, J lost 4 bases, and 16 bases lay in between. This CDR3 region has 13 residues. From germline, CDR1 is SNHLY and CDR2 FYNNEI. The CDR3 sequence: CATLEEMGTEAFF. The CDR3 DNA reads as TGTGCCACCTTGGAGGAAATGGGCACTGAAGCTTTCTTT. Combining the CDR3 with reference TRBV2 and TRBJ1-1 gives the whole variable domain EPEVTQTPSHQVTQMGQEVILRCVPISNHLYFYWYRQILGQKVEFLVSFYNNEISEKSEIFDDQFSVERPDGSNFTLKIRSTKLEDSAMYFCATLEEMGTEAFFGQGTRLTVV.

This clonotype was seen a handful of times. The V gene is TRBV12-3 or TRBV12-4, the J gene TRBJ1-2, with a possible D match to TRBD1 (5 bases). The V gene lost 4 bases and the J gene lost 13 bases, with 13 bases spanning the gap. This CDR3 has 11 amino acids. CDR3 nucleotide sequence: TGTGCCAGCAGTTGGCGAGGGGATAGCACCTTC. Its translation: CASSWRGDSTF.

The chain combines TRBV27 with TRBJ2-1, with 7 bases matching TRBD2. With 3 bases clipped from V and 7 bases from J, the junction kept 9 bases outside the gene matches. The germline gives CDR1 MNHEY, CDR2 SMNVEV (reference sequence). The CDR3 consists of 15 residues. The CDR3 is CASSFVGGRRNEQFF. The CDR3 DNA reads TGTGCCAGCAGTTTCGTGGGAGGGCGTCGGAATGAGCAGTTCTTC.